These T cell receptor beta chains were read from a single sample in a study of cytomegalovirus exposure and HLA in healthy donors. Profiled with immunoSEQ multiplex PCR; TCRdb holds only in-frame clones, not every one. Among over 150,000 clones, roughly four fifths were seen once, and the ten largest hold approximately 1.4%. Material: PBMCs. The receptor set was obtained from a man younger than 30 in good health and CMV-seronegative. Both conserved end residues are part of each CDR3. A D gene is named only where the DNA matches it firmly. Rows may omit the clone size; those that give it use once, few, many or a size class.

abundance | j_gene | d_gene | v_gene | CDR3aa | CDR3nt
. | TRBJ1-6 | . | TRBV5-6 | CASSLRGSNSPLHF | TGTGCCAGCAGCTTGAGAGGTTCCAATTCACCCCTCCACTTT
. | TRBJ2-2 | . | TRBV7-6 | CASSPRPRGNTGELFF | TGTGCCAGCAGCCCCCGGCCGCGGGGGAACACCGGGGAGCTGTTTTTT
. | TRBJ2-7 | TRBD2 | TRBV4-1 | CASSQRESSYEQYF | TGCGCCAGCAGCCAGCGGGAGAGCTCCTACGAGCAGTACTTC
. | TRBJ1-4 | . | TRBV7-9 | CSTEYNEKLFF | TGTTCCACTGAGTATAATGAAAAACTGTTTTTT
few | TRBJ2-1 | TRBD2 | TRBV14 | CASSQVAGGYNEQFF | TGTGCCAGCAGCCAAGTCGCGGGAGGGTACAATGAGCAGTTCTTC
few | TRBJ2-7 | . | TRBV7-9 | CSSSLALGTSTYEQYF | TGTTCCAGCAGCTTAGCGCTAGGGACATCGACCTACGAGCAGTACTTC
. | TRBJ1-1 | . | TRBV7-5 | CARSEPGQGPGVGTEAFF | TGTGCCAGAAGCGAGCCGGGACAGGGTCCCGGAGTGGGCACTGAAGCTTTCTTT
. | TRBJ1-1 | . | TRBV14 | CASSQEQNTEAFF | TGTGCCAGCAGCCAAGAACAGAACACTGAAGCTTTCTTT
once | TRBJ2-5 | TRBD1 | TRBV7-2 | CASSWDRGVVETQYF | TGTGCCAGCAGCTGGGACAGGGGGGTTGTGGAGACCCAGTACTTC
. | TRBJ2-7 | . | TRBV18 | CASSLPLARSYEQYF | TGTGCCAGCTCTCTACCTCTAGCGAGGTCCTACGAGCAGTACTTC
. | TRBJ2-7 | . | TRBV5-8 | CASSLGRDSLLEQYF | TGTGCCAGCAGCTTGGGGCGGGACAGCCTCTTGGAGCAGTACTTC
. | TRBJ2-5 | TRBD2 | TRBV4-3 | CASSQSTGLRETQYF | TGCGCCAGCAGCCAATCTACGGGACTACGGGAGACCCAGTACTTC
. | TRBJ1-2 | . | TRBV11-2 | CASSLELGGDYGYTF | TGTGCCAGCAGCTTAGAGCTTGGAGGGGACTATGGCTACACCTTC
once | TRBJ1-6 | . | TRBV9 | CASSPRRGRDSPLHF | TGTGCCAGCAGCCCGAGGAGGGGGAGGGATTCACCCCTCCACTTT
once | TRBJ2-5 | . | TRBV28 | CASKNTVQETQYF | TGTGCCAGCAAGAATACAGTCCAAGAGACCCAGTACTTC
. | TRBJ1-4 | . | TRBV7-2 | CASSRGTPEKLFF | TGTGCCAGCAGCCGAGGGACACCTGAAAAACTGTTTTTT
. | TRBJ1-2 | TRBD1 | TRBV7-8 | CASSPRTGPWGYTF | TGTGCCAGCAGCCCTAGGACAGGCCCCTGGGGTTACACCTTC
. | TRBJ1-4 | TRBD1 | TRBV5-1 | CASSLLQGDINEKLFF | TGCGCCAGCAGCTTACTCCAGGGGGACATTAATGAAAAACTGTTTTTT
. | TRBJ1-1 | . | TRBV7-9 | CASSLVGGSNTEAFF | TGTGCCAGCAGCTTAGTAGGAGGGTCGAACACTGAAGCTTTCTTT
few | TRBJ1-2 | TRBD1 | TRBV7-9 | CASSWTGEDGYTF | TGTGCCAGCAGCTGGACAGGGGAGGATGGCTACACCTTC
. | TRBJ1-1 | . | TRBV19 | CASSIGRSGTNTEAFF | TGTGCCAGTAGTATAGGTCGGTCAGGCACGAACACTGAAGCTTTCTTT
. | TRBJ2-5 | . | TRBV7-9 | CASSLGGSSGSGETQYF | TGTGCCAGCAGCTTAGGAGGCTCAAGTGGGAGTGGGGAGACCCAGTACTTC
. | TRBJ2-7 | . | TRBV5-1 | CASSLETVDEQYF | TGCGCCAGCAGCTTGGAAACGGTAGACGAGCAGTACTTC
. | TRBJ2-7 | . | TRBV10-3 | CAIKDTYEQYF | TGTGCCATCAAGGACACCTACGAGCAGTACTTC
. | TRBJ2-5 | . | TRBV5-5 | CASSHGQGRETQYF | TGTGCCAGCAGTCACGGGCAGGGCCGGGAGACCCAGTACTTC
. | TRBJ2-7 | . | TRBV4-3 | CASSQDSGTGYEQYF | TGCGCCAGCAGCCAAGATAGCGGAACGGGTTACGAGCAGTACTTC
. | TRBJ2-6 | . | TRBV7-8 | CASSLGGGAGANVLTF | TGTGCCAGCAGCTTAGGAGGGGGGGCCGGGGCCAACGTCCTGACTTTC
. | TRBJ2-1 | . | TRBV18 | CASSPVSDNEQFF | TGTGCCAGCTCACCGGTAAGCGACAATGAGCAGTTCTTC
. | TRBJ2-7 | TRBD2 | TRBV7-2 | CASSSGGVDEQYF | TGTGCCAGCAGCTCTGGGGGGGTAGACGAGCAGTACTTC
once | TRBJ2-7 | TRBD2 | TRBV15 | CATSRDIAGVGEQYF | TGTGCCACCAGCAGAGACATAGCGGGAGTGGGCGAGCAGTACTTC
. | TRBJ1-1 | TRBD1 | TRBV19 | CASSEGATTEAFF | TGTGCCAGTAGTGAGGGGGCAACCACTGAAGCTTTCTTT
. | TRBJ2-7 | TRBD2 | TRBV7-8 | CASSSQGLAGRSYEQYF | TGTGCCAGCAGTTCCCAAGGACTAGCGGGAAGGTCGTACGAGCAGTACTTC
. | TRBJ2-7 | TRBD2 | TRBV4-3 | CASSQAVAGGSSYEQYF | TGCGCCAGCAGCCAAGCCGTAGCGGGAGGAAGCTCCTACGAGCAGTACTTC
once | TRBJ2-7 | . | TRBV5-1 | CASSLGGGTYEQYF | TGCGCCAGCAGCTTAGGGGGGGGAACCTACGAGCAGTACTTC
many | TRBJ2-5 | TRBD2 | TRBV15 | CATSRGGPGGNQETQYF | TGTGCCACCAGCAGAGGGGGTCCGGGAGGGAACCAAGAGACCCAGTACTTC
. | TRBJ2-3 | . | TRBV10-2 | CASNGDTQYF | TGCGCCAGCAACGGAGATACGCAGTATTTT
. | TRBJ2-2 | . | TRBV9 | CASSLTGFGGELFF | TGTGCCAGCAGCCTCACAGGGTTCGGAGGGGAGCTGTTTTTT